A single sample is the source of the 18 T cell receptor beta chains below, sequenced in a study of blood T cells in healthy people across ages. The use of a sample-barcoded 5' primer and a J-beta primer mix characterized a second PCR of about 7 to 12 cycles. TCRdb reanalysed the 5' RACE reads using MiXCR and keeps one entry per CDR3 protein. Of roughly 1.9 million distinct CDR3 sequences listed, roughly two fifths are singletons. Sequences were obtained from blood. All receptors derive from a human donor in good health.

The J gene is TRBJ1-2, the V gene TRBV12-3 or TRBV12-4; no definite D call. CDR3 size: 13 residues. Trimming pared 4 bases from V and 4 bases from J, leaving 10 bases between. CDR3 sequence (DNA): TGTGCCAGCAGTTGGCAGGAGACCTATGGCTACACCTTC. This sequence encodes CASSWQETYGYTF.

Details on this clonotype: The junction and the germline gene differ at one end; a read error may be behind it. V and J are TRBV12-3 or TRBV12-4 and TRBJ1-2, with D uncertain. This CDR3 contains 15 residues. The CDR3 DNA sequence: TGTGCCTGCAGTTTCCAGGTGACTCTGGTTAGGGGCTACACCTTC. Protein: CACSFQVTLVRGYTF.

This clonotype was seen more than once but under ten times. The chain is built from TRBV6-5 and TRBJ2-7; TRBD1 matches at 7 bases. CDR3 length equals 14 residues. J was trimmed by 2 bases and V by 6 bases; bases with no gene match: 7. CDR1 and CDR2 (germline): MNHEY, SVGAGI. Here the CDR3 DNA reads TGTGCCAGCAGAGGCACAACAGGGGCCTACGAGCAGTACTTC. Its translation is CASRGTTGAYEQYF.

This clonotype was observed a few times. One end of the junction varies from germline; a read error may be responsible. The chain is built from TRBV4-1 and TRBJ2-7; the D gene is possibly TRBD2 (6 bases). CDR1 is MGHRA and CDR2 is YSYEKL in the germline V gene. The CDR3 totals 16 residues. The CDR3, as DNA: TGCGCCTGCAGCGTCTCCGGGACTGGCGAAGACTACGAGCAGTACTTC. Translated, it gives CACSVSGTGEDYEQYF.

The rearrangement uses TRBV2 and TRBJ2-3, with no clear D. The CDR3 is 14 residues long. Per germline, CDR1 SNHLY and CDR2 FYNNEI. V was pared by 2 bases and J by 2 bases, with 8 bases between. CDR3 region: CASSEFGDTDTQYF. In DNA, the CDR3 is TGTGCCAGCAGTGAATTTGGAGACACAGATACGCAGTATTTT. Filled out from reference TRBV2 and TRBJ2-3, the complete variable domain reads EPEVTQTPSHQVTQMGQEVILRCVPISNHLYFYWYRQILGQKVEFLVSFYNNEISEKSEIFDDQFSVERPDGSNFTLKIRSTKLEDSAMYFCASSEFGDTDTQYFGPGTRLTVL.

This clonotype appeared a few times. For the CDR3, the DNA is TGCAGTGCCAACTCTGGACAGACCTACGAGCAGTACTTC. Translation: CSANSGQTYEQYF. This chain joins TRBV20-1 and TRBJ2-7, with a possible D match to TRBD1 (6 bases). The V gene's germline CDR1 is DFQATT and CDR2 SNEGSKA (reference sequence). The length of the CDR3 is 13 residues. Trimming shortened V by 6 bases and J by 2 bases, and 14 bases separated the two germline ends.

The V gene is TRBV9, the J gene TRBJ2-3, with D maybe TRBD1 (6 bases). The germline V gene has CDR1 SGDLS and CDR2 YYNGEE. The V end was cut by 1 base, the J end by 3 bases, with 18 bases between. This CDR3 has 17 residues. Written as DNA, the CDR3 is TGTGCCAGCAGCGTAAGTTTGTGGGGGCGAGTGACAGATACGCAGTATTTT. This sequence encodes CASSVSLWGRVTDTQYF.

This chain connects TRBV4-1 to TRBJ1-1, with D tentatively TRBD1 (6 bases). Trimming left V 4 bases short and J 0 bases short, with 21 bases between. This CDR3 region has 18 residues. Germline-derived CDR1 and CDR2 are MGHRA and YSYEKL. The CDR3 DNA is TGCGCCAGCAGCCGCTACTCGGACAGAAATAATATGAACACTGAAGCTTTCTTT. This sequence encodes CASSRYSDRNNMNTEAFF.

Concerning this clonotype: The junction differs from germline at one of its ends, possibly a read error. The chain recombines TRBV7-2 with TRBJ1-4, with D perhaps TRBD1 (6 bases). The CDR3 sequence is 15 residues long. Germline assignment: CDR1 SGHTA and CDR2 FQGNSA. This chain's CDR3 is CASSLQRTANGKLFF. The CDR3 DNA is TGTGCCAGCAGCTTACAACGGACAGCGAATGGAAAACTGTTTTTT.

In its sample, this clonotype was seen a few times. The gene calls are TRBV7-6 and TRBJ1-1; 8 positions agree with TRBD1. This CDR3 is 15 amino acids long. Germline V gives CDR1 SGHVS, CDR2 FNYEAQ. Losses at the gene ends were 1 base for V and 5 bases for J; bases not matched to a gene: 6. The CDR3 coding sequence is TGTGCCAGCAGCTTAGGCCTCAGGGGGCATACTGAAGCTTTCTTT. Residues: CASSLGLRGHTEAFF.

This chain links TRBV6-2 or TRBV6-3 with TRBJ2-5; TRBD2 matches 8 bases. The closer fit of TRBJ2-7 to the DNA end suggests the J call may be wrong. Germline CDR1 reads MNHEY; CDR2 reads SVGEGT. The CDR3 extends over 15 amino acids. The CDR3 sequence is CASSYSGLENYEQYF. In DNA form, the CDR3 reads TGTGCCAGCAGTTATTCGGGACTAGAAAACTACGAGCAGTACTTC.

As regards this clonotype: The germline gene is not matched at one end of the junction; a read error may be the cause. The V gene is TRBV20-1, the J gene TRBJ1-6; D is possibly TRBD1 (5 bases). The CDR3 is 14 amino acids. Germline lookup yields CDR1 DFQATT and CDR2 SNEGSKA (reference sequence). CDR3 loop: CSARKGFGNSPLHF. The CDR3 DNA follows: TGCAGTGCTAGAAAGGGGTTCGGTAATTCACCCCTTCACTTT.

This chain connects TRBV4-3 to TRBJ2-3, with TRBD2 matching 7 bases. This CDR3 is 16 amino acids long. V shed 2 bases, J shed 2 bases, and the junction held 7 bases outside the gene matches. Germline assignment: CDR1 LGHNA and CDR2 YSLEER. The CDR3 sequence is CASSQTGGIPTDTQYF. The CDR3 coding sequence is TGCGCCAGCAGCCAAACGGGGGGTATTCCCACAGATACGCAGTATTTT.

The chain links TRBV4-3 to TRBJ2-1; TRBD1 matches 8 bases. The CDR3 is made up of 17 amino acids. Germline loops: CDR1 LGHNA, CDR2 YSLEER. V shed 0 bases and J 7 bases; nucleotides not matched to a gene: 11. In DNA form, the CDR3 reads TGCGCCAGCAGCCAAGATCCACAGACAGGGGAAGATAATGAGCAGTTCTTC. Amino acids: CASSQDPQTGEDNEQFF.

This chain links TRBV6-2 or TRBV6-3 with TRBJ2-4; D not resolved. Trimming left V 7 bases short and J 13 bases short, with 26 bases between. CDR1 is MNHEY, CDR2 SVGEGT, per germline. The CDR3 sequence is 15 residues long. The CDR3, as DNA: TGTGCCAGCAATAGTCGAGTGGCCAGCCACAATGAGCAGTACTTC. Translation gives CASNSRVASHNEQYF.

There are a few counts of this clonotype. The CDR3 DNA is TGCAGTGCTAGCCTCAGTATCTACGAGCAGTACTTC. It yields the protein CSASLSIYEQYF. V gene TRBV20-1 combines with J gene TRBJ2-7, with D unresolved. Trimming took off 3 bases at V and 3 bases at J, with 9 bases between the two ends. The CDR3 is 12 residues long. Per germline, CDR1 DFQATT and CDR2 SNEGSKA (reference sequence).

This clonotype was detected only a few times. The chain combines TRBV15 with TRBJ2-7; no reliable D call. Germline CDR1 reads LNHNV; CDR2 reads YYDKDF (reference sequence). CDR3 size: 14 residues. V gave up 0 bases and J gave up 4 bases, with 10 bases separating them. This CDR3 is CATSREAGPYEQYF. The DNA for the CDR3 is TGTGCCACCAGCAGAGAAGCCGGACCGTACGAGCAGTACTTC. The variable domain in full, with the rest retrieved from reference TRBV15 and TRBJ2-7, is DAMVIQNPRYQVTQFGKPVTLSCSQTLNHNVMYWYQQKSSQAPKLLFHYYDKDFNNEADTPDNFQSRRPNTSFCFLDIRSPGLGDTAMYLCATSREAGPYEQYFGPGTRLTVT.

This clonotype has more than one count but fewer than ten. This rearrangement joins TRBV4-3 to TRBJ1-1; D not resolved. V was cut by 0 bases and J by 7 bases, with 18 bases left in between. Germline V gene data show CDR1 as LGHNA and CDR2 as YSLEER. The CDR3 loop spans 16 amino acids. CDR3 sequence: CASSQDGPGRVSEAFF. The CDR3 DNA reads TGCGCCAGCAGCCAAGATGGTCCGGGCCGAGTCAGTGAAGCTTTCTTT.